This TCR beta chain was identified during a study of breast tumors, draining lymph nodes, adjacent tissues. Whole-study findings and limits: Luminal-like breast cancer showed significantly greater tumor-nontumor repertoire similarity than basal-like breast cancer did. Tumors had less TCR diversity than lymph nodes, more than nontumor tissue. The data were judged consistent with most tumor T cells coming from lymph node and expanding in tumor.

In its sample, this clonotype was seen many times. No antigen is known for it. TCRdb called the multiplex PCR reads again in MiXCR, with one record for every CDR3 protein. Found here are about 25,000 distinct CDR3 sequences, roughly 20% of them singletons; the top ten hold roughly 13%. CDR1 and CDR2 (germline): SQVTM, ANQGSEA. This CDR3 spans 18 amino acids. The V gene end was trimmed by 2 bases and the J gene end by 1 base; junction bases not matched to a gene: 16. The chain combines TRBV29-1 with TRBJ2-5, with TRBD1 identical over 7 bases. The sample was breast tumor tissue. The TCR sequence derives from a female donor with breast cancer. Some clones in this sample may be carry-over from other donors' samples. The CDR3 region has the DNA TGCAGCGTTGAACGTAAACAGGGGCGCTTAGTGCCCCAAGAGACCCAGTACTTC. It yields the protein CSVERKQGRLVPQETQYF.